The clone carrying this T cell receptor beta chain was counted a few times. Its specificity is unknown. Time point reported: newly diagnosed GD, antithyroid drugs for less than 3 months. Construction of the TCR library relied on RNA isolated from PBMCs. The data are from a study of regulatory T cells in long-lasting Graves disease. Whole-study results and caveats: Those with persistent Graves' had less TCR diversity than newly diagnosed patients.

This CDR3 region has 14 residues. Trimming removed 5 bases at V and 4 bases at J, with 11 bases between. Germline loops: CDR1 SEHNR, CDR2 FQNEAQ (reference sequence). Libraries of TCR beta came from iRepertoire HTBI primers plus Arm-PCR of CDR3 regions. MiXCR, run by TCRdb on the multiplex PCR reads, gives a single entry per CDR3 protein. The sample shows 350,000 to 450,000 distinct CDR3 sequences, over 15% of them seen only once. These same records also appear under a second study, on T cells in Graves' hyperthyroidism and ophthalmopathy. As that study records: Diagnoses rested on clinical symptoms, serum thyroxine and TRAb, thyroid ultrasound and orbital computed tomography. A first-round RT-PCR of the TCR CDR3 used the HTBI primer set. Most thyroid clonotypes that were expanded above 0.001 also turned up in blood.

The input for sequencing was peripheral blood mononuclear cells (PBMCs), taken at new diagnosis, from a patient treated with antithyroid drugs. This sequence joins TRBV7-9 and TRBJ2-2, with D uncertain. This sequence originates from a man aged 40-55 years with Graves disease. The CDR3 DNA sequence: TGTGCCAGCAGCCCGTTGTCGTCCACCGGGGAGCTGTTTTTT. Its protein is CASSPLSSTGELFF.